The rows below give T cell receptor beta chains drawn from one sample of a study of blood T cell repertoires in COVID-19. Profiling relied on immunoSEQ multiplex PCR, and the TCRdb table lists in-frame clones only, not all of them. In the table there are approximately 88,000 clones, 75% to 85% of which are singletons. The sequenced sample was peripheral blood. Receptor source: a woman of 80 years or more with acute or convalescent COVID-19. CDR3s include the opening cysteine and the closing phenylalanine or tryptophan. The D gene is left open where the match is weak. Expanded clones are given a class, and other clones once, few, many or no size at all.

V	D	size	J	CDR3	DNA
TRBV6-5	TRBD2	.	TRBJ2-7	CASSSTSGPHYEQYF	TGTGCCAGCAGTTCCACTAGCGGCCCCCACTACGAGCAGTACTTC
TRBV19	.	.	TRBJ1-1	CASSERQGYTEAFF	TGTGCCAGTAGCGAGAGGCAGGGCTATACTGAAGCTTTCTTT
TRBV11-2	.	.	TRBJ2-2	CASSRMQGGTGELFF	TGTGCCAGCAGCCGGATGCAGGGGGGCACCGGGGAGCTGTTTTTT
TRBV7-9	.	once	TRBJ2-7	CASSTGTAGYEQYF	TGTGCCAGCAGCACCGGGACAGCGGGCTACGAGCAGTACTTC
TRBV2	.	.	TRBJ1-2	CASRDTNYGYTF	TGTGCCAGCAGGGACACAAACTATGGCTACACCTTC
TRBV10-2	TRBD1	.	TRBJ2-2	CASSRTGGNTGELFF	TGCGCCAGCAGCAGGACAGGGGGCAACACCGGGGAGCTGTTTTTT
TRBV10-3	TRBD2	.	TRBJ2-7	CAISESLGLAVYEQYF	TGTGCCATCAGTGAGTCGTTGGGACTAGCGGTCTACGAGCAGTACTTC
TRBV4-1	.	.	TRBJ2-7	CASRPNPGSSYEQYF	TGCGCCAGCAGACCAAACCCGGGGAGCTCCTACGAGCAGTACTTC
TRBV19	TRBD1	few	TRBJ1-5	CASSIAPWTGGGQPQHF	TGTGCCAGTAGTATAGCCCCATGGACAGGGGGCGGTCAGCCCCAGCATTTT
TRBV6-5	.	.	TRBJ2-2	CAVRTSNTGELFF	TGTGCCGTTAGGACTTCGAACACCGGGGAGCTGTTTTTT
TRBV29-1	TRBD1	.	TRBJ1-2	CSGGQGDGYTF	TGCAGCGGGGGACAGGGTGACGGCTACACCTTC
TRBV12-3/TRBV12-4	TRBD1	.	TRBJ1-2	CASGQGDGYTF	TGTGCCAGCGGACAGGGCGACGGCTACACCTTC
TRBV3-1/TRBV3-2	.	.	TRBJ2-1	CASSHGSRFTLQFF	TGTGCCAGCAGCCACGGGTCCCGCTTCACCCTGCAGTTCTTC
TRBV7-3	TRBD1	.	TRBJ2-3	CASSSTGTGAPRTQYF	TGTGCCAGCAGCTCGACCGGGACAGGGGCCCCCCGCACGCAGTATTTT
TRBV30	TRBD1	.	TRBJ2-2	CAWKGGRGSTGELFF	TGTGCCTGGAAAGGGGGCAGGGGGTCCACCGGGGAGCTGTTTTTT
TRBV2	TRBD2	.	TRBJ2-5	CASNPIRRLAAGETQYF	TGTGCCAGCAACCCGATACGCAGACTAGCGGCGGGGGAGACCCAGTACTTC
TRBV6-5	TRBD2	.	TRBJ2-3	CASSSEGGGPTDTQYF	TGTGCCAGCAGTTCCGAGGGCGGGGGGCCCACAGATACGCAGTATTTT
TRBV27	TRBD2	.	TRBJ2-1	CASSVGLAYEQFF	TGTGCCAGCTCCGTGGGACTAGCGTATGAGCAGTTCTTC
TRBV7-7	TRBD1	.	TRBJ2-2	CASSLTGVTGELFF	TGTGCCAGCAGCTTGACAGGGGTCACCGGGGAGCTGTTTTTT
TRBV7-2	.	.	TRBJ2-7	CASSLAAGQRTHEQYF	TGTGCCAGCAGCTTAGCTGCGGGACAGAGAACCCACGAGCAGTACTTC
TRBV7-2	.	.	TRBJ2-7	CASSLEEGAGPYEQYF	TGTGCCAGCAGCTTAGAGGAGGGGGCAGGGCCCTACGAGCAGTACTTC
TRBV27	TRBD2	.	TRBJ2-1	CASSSGLAGGAYNEQFF	TGTGCCAGCAGTTCAGGACTAGCGGGAGGCGCCTACAATGAGCAGTTCTTC
TRBV5-1	TRBD1	.	TRBJ1-2	CASSFGTAYGYTF	TGCGCCAGCAGCTTCGGGACAGCGTATGGCTACACCTTC
TRBV7-2	TRBD1	.	TRBJ1-5	CASSFPGTEGNQPQHF	TGTGCCAGCAGCTTCCCCGGGACAGAAGGCAATCAGCCCCAGCATTTT
TRBV7-9	.	.	TRBJ1-1	CASSLAGVTEAFF	TGTGCCAGCAGCTTAGCAGGGGTGACTGAAGCTTTCTTT
TRBV3-1/TRBV3-2	.	.	TRBJ2-5	CASSQSGLGTQYF	TGTGCCAGCAGCCAAAGCGGACTGGGGACCCAGTACTTC
TRBV29-1	TRBD1	.	TRBJ2-7	CSVVGTGHLREQYF	TGCAGCGTTGTAGGGACAGGGCATCTGAGGGAGCAGTACTTC
TRBV11-1	TRBD1	.	TRBJ1-1	CASSLANRGNTEAFF	TGTGCCAGCAGCTTAGCGAACAGGGGGAACACTGAAGCTTTCTTT
TRBV14	TRBD1	.	TRBJ1-2	CASSPMGQGYGYTF	TGTGCCAGCAGCCCCATGGGACAGGGGTATGGCTACACCTTC
TRBV7-2	.	once	TRBJ1-5	CASSQRGGHQPQHF	TGTGCCAGCAGCCAGAGGGGGGGCCATCAGCCCCAGCATTTT
TRBV29-1	.	few	TRBJ1-3	CSGELTVSGNTIYF	TGCAGCGGGGAACTGACAGTCTCTGGAAACACCATATATTTT
TRBV6-5	TRBD2	.	TRBJ2-1	CASSHSGRVYNEQFF	TGTGCCAGCAGTCATAGCGGGAGGGTCTACAATGAGCAGTTCTTC
TRBV7-9	TRBD1	.	TRBJ1-5	CASADRANQPQHF	TGTGCCAGCGCCGACAGGGCGAATCAGCCCCAGCATTTT
TRBV5-1	TRBD1	.	TRBJ1-5	CTSSLGTADYSNQPQHF	TGCACCAGCAGCTTGGGGACAGCAGATTATAGCAATCAGCCCCAGCATTTT
TRBV19	TRBD2	once	TRBJ2-3	CASSIETSGGWTSTDTQYF	TGTGCCAGTAGCATCGAGACTAGCGGGGGTTGGACTAGCACAGATACGCAGTATTTT
TRBV5-4	TRBD2	.	TRBJ2-1	CASSPPGLAGDNEQFF	TGTGCCAGCAGTCCCCCGGGGCTAGCGGGAGACAATGAGCAGTTCTTC
TRBV2	.	medium-sized	TRBJ1-5	CASSNWSNQPQHF	TGTGCCAGCAGCAACTGGAGCAATCAGCCCCAGCATTTT
TRBV25-1	TRBD1	few	TRBJ2-3	CASSVETGGADTQYF	TGTGCCAGCAGTGTCGAGACAGGGGGGGCAGATACGCAGTATTTT
TRBV27	.	.	TRBJ1-5	CASSLSWTEFNQPQHF	TGTGCCAGCAGCTTATCGTGGACAGAGTTCAATCAGCCCCAGCATTTT
TRBV7-9	TRBD1	.	TRBJ1-2	CASSPRGLYGYTF	TGTGCCAGCAGCCCGAGGGGGCTCTATGGCTACACCTTC